This TCR beta chain was captured in a study of shared clonotypes between healthy human individuals. All donors qualified as healthy HIV-negative adults and had experienced no recent acute infections or vaccinations. The CD4+ fraction was divided into a CD45RA+ naive subset and a CD45RA-negative memory subset. V shed 5 bases and J shed 4 bases, with 14 bases lying between them. From germline, CDR1 is SGHRS and CDR2 YFSETQ. The CDR3 is 14 residues long. Study observations and caveats: Naive subsets usually exceeded memory subsets in estimated richness.

Of note for this clone: The antigen is undetermined.

The run depth of the assay was deep. TCRdb's copy holds only in-frame clones and misses some; the assay was immunoSEQ multiplex PCR. Of about 2.4 million clones in the sample, 85% to 95% were seen once. J is TRBJ2-3 and V is TRBV5-1, with D perhaps being TRBD1 or TRBD2 (5 bases each). The clonotype comes from a man between 18 and 35 years old in good health. Sequencing was done on a sample of naive CD4+ T cells sorted from blood. Subset reported: CD45RA+ positively selected. CDR3 sequence reads: CASSSGAQPDTQYF. The CDR3 region has the DNA TGCGCCAGCAGTTCCGGGGCTCAGCCAGATACGCAGTATTTT.